A single sample gave rise to the 22 T cell receptor beta chains below, sequenced in a study of T cells in Graves' hyperthyroidism and ophthalmopathy. RNA transcripts served as the template for amplifying TCR beta CDR3 regions. With the HTBI primer set, the TCR CDR3 went through a first round of RT-PCR. TCRdb used MiXCR to reprocess the multiplex PCR reads, holding one entry per CDR3 protein. Among a few hundred thousand distinct CDR3 sequences listed, about 15% were seen once. The specimen sequenced was blood. Receptors were obtained from a woman aged 35 to 49 with Graves' hyperthyroidism.

This clonotype came up many times. The gene calls are TRBV20-1 and TRBJ1-6; TRBD1 is a possible D gene (5 bases). Trimming pared 2 bases from V and 5 bases from J, leaving 10 bases between. Germline lookup yields CDR1 DFQATT and CDR2 SNEGSKA (reference sequence). The CDR3 extends over 14 amino acids. The CDR3 nucleotides read TGCAGTGCTAGAAGGGGTGTCGATAATTCACCCCTCCACTTT. Translating gives CSARRGVDNSPLHF.

This clonotype was recorded at least ten times. J is TRBJ2-2 and V is TRBV2, with D possibly matching TRBD2 (6 bases). Germline CDR1 SNHLY, CDR2 FYNNEI. V gave up 7 bases and J gave up 7 bases, with 13 bases separating them. The CDR3 covers 13 residues. CDR3 bases: TGTGCCAGCATTCGCGGGGTTGGCGGGGAGCTGTTTTTT. It specifies CASIRGVGGELFF.

This clonotype came up a few times. The chain couples TRBV4-1 to TRBJ2-1, with D possibly matching TRBD2 (6 bases). This CDR3 is 16 amino acids long. Germline V gene sequence: CDR1 MGHRA, CDR2 YSYEKL. V dropped 1 base and J dropped 10 bases, with 20 bases sitting between them. The CDR3 DNA reads TGCGCCAGCAGCCAAGGTCCAGCTTCCGGGAGAGAGGAGCAGTTCTTC. It codes for CASSQGPASGREEQFF.

V usage is TRBV20-1 and J usage is TRBJ1-5; possibly TRBD1 for D (6 bases). V gave up 0 bases and J gave up 7 bases, with 22 bases separating them. CDR3 size: 17 residues. Germline V gene lookup returns CDR1 DFQATT and CDR2 SNEGSKA (reference sequence). In nucleotides, the CDR3 is TGCAGTGCTAGAGAGTGGGGGGCACCGGGACGGGGCCAGCCCCAGCATTTT. It yields the protein CSAREWGAPGRGQPQHF.

The chain employs TRBV28 and TRBJ1-4; perhaps TRBD1 as D (6 bases). Per germline, CDR1 MDHEN and CDR2 SYDVKM. Trimming took 5 bases from V and 7 from J, leaving 23 bases between them. CDR3 length equals 17 residues. The CDR3 here is CASSDPSGAWAREKLFF. The CDR3 DNA reads TGTGCCAGCAGTGACCCCTCAGGGGCTTGGGCGCGTGAAAAACTGTTTTTT.

This clonotype has a handful of counts. The chain is built from TRBV10-3 and TRBJ2-3; 8 nucleotides line up with TRBD1. The V segment lost 6 bases and the J segment 1 base; nucleotides outside the gene matches: 6. This CDR3 has 15 amino acids. Germline V gene data show CDR1 as ENHRY and CDR2 as SYGVKD. This CDR3 reads CAISNQGAGTDTQYF. CDR3 in DNA: TGTGCCATCAGCAACCAGGGGGCGGGCACAGATACGCAGTATTTT.

The chain is built from TRBV29-1 and TRBJ2-3; 7 nucleotides align to TRBD2. Losses at the gene ends were 4 bases for V and 4 bases for J; bases not matched to a gene: 5. Germline V gene sequence: CDR1 SQVTM, CDR2 ANQGSEA. The CDR3 has 13 amino acids. CDR3 region: CSVGGLAADTQYF. In nucleotides, the CDR3 is TGCAGCGTTGGGGGCCTAGCGGCAGATACGCAGTATTTT.

This clonotype was counted ten times or more. The rearrangement uses TRBV4-2 and TRBJ2-7; 7 nucleotides line up with TRBD1. The CDR3 loop spans 16 amino acids. The V gene end was trimmed by 0 bases and the J gene end by 0 bases; junction bases not matched to a gene: 5. CDR1 and CDR2 from the germline V gene are LGHNA and YNFKEQ. CDR3 residues: CASSQDETGVSYEQYF. The CDR3 DNA sequence: TGTGCCAGCAGCCAAGATGAAACAGGGGTCTCCTACGAGCAGTACTTC.

This clonotype has just a few counts. J is TRBJ2-2 and V is TRBV6-1; 7 bases are shared with TRBD2. The V and J ends lost 6 bases and 5 bases, in that order; junction bases with no gene match: 6. The CDR3 extends over 14 amino acids. CDR1 MNHNS and CDR2 SASEGT come from the germline V gene. The CDR3 DNA reads as TGTGCCAGCAGGGCCGGGGGGAAAACCGGGGAGCTGTTTTTT. Translating it yields CASRAGGKTGELFF.

The V and J genes are TRBV27 and TRBJ2-7; D is undetermined. Germline V gene data show CDR1 as MNHEY and CDR2 as SMNVEV (reference sequence). Trimming took 0 bases from V and 4 from J, leaving 13 bases between them. The CDR3 is 15 residues long. The CDR3 nucleotides are TGTGCCAGCAGTTTATCGGGTTTTAGGGAATACGAGCAGTACTTC. Translated: CASSLSGFREYEQYF.

This sequence joins TRBV19 and TRBJ1-1; 10 bases match TRBD1. In germline, CDR1 is LNHDA, CDR2 SQIVND (reference sequence). The CDR3 consists of 17 residues. Trimming removed 1 base from V and 4 bases from J; junction bases left unmatched: 9. The CDR3 here is CASSIVGTGVRRTEAFF. CDR3 bases: TGTGCCAGTAGTATAGTCGGGACAGGGGTACGTCGCACTGAAGCTTTCTTT.

This clonotype was picked up many times. The V gene is TRBV7-8, the J gene TRBJ2-1, with 9 bases lining up with TRBD2. Trimming removed 5 bases from V and 10 bases from J; junction bases left unmatched: 12. Per germline, CDR1 SGHVS and CDR2 FQNEAQ. The CDR3 is 15 residues long. In DNA, the CDR3 is TGTGCCAGCAGCCCGGGACTAGCCACGGTACTGGAGCAGTTCTTC. It codes for CASSPGLATVLEQFF.

At least ten counts were recorded for this clonotype. The V call is TRBV12-3 or TRBV12-4, the J call TRBJ2-7; 8 nucleotides line up with TRBD1. The V and J ends lost 5 bases and 2 bases, in that order; junction bases with no gene match: 5. The CDR3 consists of 14 residues. This CDR3 reads CASSNPDRAYEQYF. Here the CDR3 DNA reads TGTGCCAGCAGTAACCCGGACAGGGCCTACGAGCAGTACTTC.

This clonotype was recorded at least ten times. V gene TRBV2 combines with J gene TRBJ2-5; the match to TRBD2 covers 9 bases. This CDR3 region has 15 residues. The J segment lost 6 bases and the V segment lost 5 bases, leaving 10 bases of the junction unmatched. The germline V gene encodes CDR1 SNHLY and CDR2 FYNNEI. DNA of the CDR3: TGTGCCAGCAGTCTTGGAGGACTAGCGACGAAGACCCAGTACTTC. Translating gives CASSLGGLATKTQYF.

The rearrangement links TRBV19 to TRBJ1-1; 10 bases align to TRBD1. This CDR3 comprises 15 residues. The junction had 7 bases not matched to a gene; V was cut back by 6 bases and J by 3 bases. The germline CDR1 and CDR2 sequences are LNHDA and SQIVND (reference sequence). For the CDR3, the DNA is TGTGCCAGTAGGGACAGGGGGGCGACGTACACTGAAGCTTTCTTT. It yields the protein CASRDRGATYTEAFF. The variable domain in full, completed from reference TRBV19 and TRBJ1-1, reads DGGITQSPKYLFRKEGQNVTLSCEQNLNHDAMYWYRQDPGQGLRLIYYSQIVNDFQKGDIAEGYSVSREKKESFPLTVTSAQKNPTAFYLCASRDRGATYTEAFFGQGTRLTVV.

This clonotype was counted ten times or more. The chain joins TRBV28 to TRBJ2-3; D is perhaps TRBD1 or TRBD2 (5 bases each). Deletions cut 2 bases from V and 3 bases from J, with 18 bases between. Germline values: CDR1 MDHEN, CDR2 SYDVKM. The CDR3 runs 17 residues. This CDR3 reads CASSLEGRWGVTDTQYF. The CDR3 coding sequence is TGTGCCAGCAGTTTAGAGGGTCGCTGGGGCGTTACAGATACGCAGTATTTT.

The gene calls are TRBV19 and TRBJ2-2; D may match TRBD1 or TRBD2 (5 bases each). Germline values: CDR1 LNHDA, CDR2 SQIVND (reference sequence). The CDR3 runs to 13 residues. Trimming removed 3 bases at V and 4 bases at J, with 6 bases between. The CDR3 sequence is CASSIGTTGELFF. Here the CDR3 DNA reads TGTGCCAGTAGTATCGGGACCACCGGGGAGCTGTTTTTT.

This clonotype was found many times. This chain uses TRBV2 with TRBJ2-7; 15 bases map to TRBD2. The CDR3 runs 18 residues. J was trimmed by 0 bases and V by 5 bases; bases with no gene match: 8. Germline assignment: CDR1 SNHLY and CDR2 FYNNEI. In nucleotides, the CDR3 is TGTGCCAGCAGTAGGGGACTAGCGGGAGGCCCCCGCTCCTACGAGCAGTACTTC. As protein: CASSRGLAGGPRSYEQYF. The entire variable domain, with the rest obtained from reference TRBV2 and TRBJ2-7, is as follows: EPEVTQTPSHQVTQMGQEVILRCVPISNHLYFYWYRQILGQKVEFLVSFYNNEISEKSEIFDDQFSVERPDGSNFTLKIRSTKLEDSAMYFCASSRGLAGGPRSYEQYFGPGTRLTVT.

This clonotype was picked up many times. This sequence joins TRBV10-3 and TRBJ2-3; D is unresolved. The CDR3 sequence is 14 residues long. Germline values: CDR1 ENHRY, CDR2 SYGVKD. Trimming cost V 2 bases and J 3 bases, with 9 bases left between them. CDR3 sequence (DNA): TGTGCCATCAGTGAGAGGTCCGTAACAGATACGCAGTATTTT. Protein product: CAISERSVTDTQYF.

To note about this clonotype: Compared with germline, one end of the junction differs, possibly owing to a read error. The gene calls are TRBV15 and TRBJ1-5, with a weak D call TRBD1 (6 bases). The length of the CDR3 is 18 residues. Germline CDR1 is LNHNV and CDR2 is YYDKDF (reference sequence). CDR3 loop: CATSGANLGGTKNQLQHF. CDR3 nucleotide sequence: TGTGCCACCAGCGGAGCAAACTTGGGGGGCACGAAAAATCAGCTCCAGCATTTT.

This clonotype was seen many times. The J gene is TRBJ2-7, the V gene TRBV20-1; D is uncertain. Per the germline V gene, CDR1 is DFQATT and CDR2 is SNEGSKA (reference sequence). V was pared by 1 base and J by 0 bases, with 7 bases between. This CDR3 comprises 13 residues. The CDR3 loop reads CSARGQTSYEQYF. The CDR3 nucleotides are TGCAGTGCTAGAGGACAAACCTCCTACGAGCAGTACTTC.

As DNA, the CDR3 is TGCGCCAGCAGCCAACGGGCAGGGAACTATCAGCCCCAGCATTTT. This gives the protein CASSQRAGNYQPQHF. This rearrangement joins TRBV4-1 to TRBJ1-5; perhaps TRBD1 as D (5 bases). Germline V gene lookup returns CDR1 MGHRA and CDR2 YSYEKL. CDR3 length equals 15 residues. V dropped 2 bases and J dropped 5 bases, with 13 bases sitting between them.